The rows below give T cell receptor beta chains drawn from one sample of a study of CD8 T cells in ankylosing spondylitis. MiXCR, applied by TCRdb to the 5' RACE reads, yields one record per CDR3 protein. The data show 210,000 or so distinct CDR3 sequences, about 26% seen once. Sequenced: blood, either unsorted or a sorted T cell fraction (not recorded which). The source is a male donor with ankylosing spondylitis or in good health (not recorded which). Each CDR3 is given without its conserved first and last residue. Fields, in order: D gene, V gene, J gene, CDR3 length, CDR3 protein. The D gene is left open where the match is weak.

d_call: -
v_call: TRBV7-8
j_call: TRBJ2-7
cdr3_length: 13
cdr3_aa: ASSNGGAATYEQY

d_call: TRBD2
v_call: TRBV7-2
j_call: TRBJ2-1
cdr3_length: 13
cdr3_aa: ASSSLGTSGHQQF

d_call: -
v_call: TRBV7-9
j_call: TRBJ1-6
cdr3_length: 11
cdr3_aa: ASSLSPDSPLH

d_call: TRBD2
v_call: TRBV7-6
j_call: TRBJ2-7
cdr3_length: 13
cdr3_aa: ASSYGTSGSYEQY

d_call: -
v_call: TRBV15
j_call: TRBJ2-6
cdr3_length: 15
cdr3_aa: ATSRDRLTSKANVLT

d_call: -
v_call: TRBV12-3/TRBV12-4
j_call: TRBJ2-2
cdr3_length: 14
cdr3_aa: ASTPAGLLNTGELF

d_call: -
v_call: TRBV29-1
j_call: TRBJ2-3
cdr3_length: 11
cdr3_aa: SVAGRISDTQY

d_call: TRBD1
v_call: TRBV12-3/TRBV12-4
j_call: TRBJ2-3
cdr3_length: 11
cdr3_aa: ASRGQDTDTQY

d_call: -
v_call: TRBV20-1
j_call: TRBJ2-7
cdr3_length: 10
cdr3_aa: SAKEGGGEQY

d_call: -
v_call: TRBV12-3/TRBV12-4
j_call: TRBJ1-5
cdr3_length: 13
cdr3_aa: ASSLAGASNQPQH

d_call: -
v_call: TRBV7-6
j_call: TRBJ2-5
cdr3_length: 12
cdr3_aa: ASSSNWGPETQY

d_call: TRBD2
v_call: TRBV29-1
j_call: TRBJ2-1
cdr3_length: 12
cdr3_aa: SVVLAGLNNEQF

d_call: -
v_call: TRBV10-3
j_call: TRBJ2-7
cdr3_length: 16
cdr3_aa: AISESGINEGGSYEQY

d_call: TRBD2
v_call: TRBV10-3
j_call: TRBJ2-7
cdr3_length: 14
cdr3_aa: AISRTTPDSGGEQY

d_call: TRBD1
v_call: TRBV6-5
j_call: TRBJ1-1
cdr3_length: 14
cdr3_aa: ASSYSTRDRYTEAF

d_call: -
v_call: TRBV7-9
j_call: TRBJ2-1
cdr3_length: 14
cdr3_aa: ASSSRTTDTYNEQF

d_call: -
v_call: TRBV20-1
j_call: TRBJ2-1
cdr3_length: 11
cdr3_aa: SARDRRTTRQF

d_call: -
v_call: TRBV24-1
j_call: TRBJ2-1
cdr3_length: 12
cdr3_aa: ATSPRDHNNEQF